A single sample is the source of the 27 T cell receptor beta chains below, sequenced in a study of T cells in localized non-small cell lung cancer. Profiling relied on immunoSEQ multiplex PCR, and the TCRdb table lists in-frame clones only, not all of them. This sample has tens of thousands of clones, with around 86% found just once. The sequenced sample was peripheral blood, obtained before any cancer treatment. The receptors derive from a male donor aged 60 or older with stage III squamous cell lung carcinoma.

The V call is TRBV9, the J call TRBJ2-5; 8 nucleotides line up with TRBD2. With V trimmed by 2 bases and J by 5 bases, 8 bases remained unmatched. Germline V lookup: CDR1 SGDLS, CDR2 YYNGEE. The CDR3 contains 15 residues. The CDR3 DNA follows: TGTGCCAGCAGCGTCGGGGGGGCCCCGGGGGAGACCCAGTACTTC. Its protein is CASSVGGAPGETQYF.

V gene TRBV21-1 combines with J gene TRBJ1-5; TRBD1, the table's D call, lacks a check against the DNA. TRBV21-1 is flagged as a pseudogene. The CDR3 sequence is 20 residues long. The CDR3 sequence: CASSKVETGPEPYSNQPQHF. The CDR3 nucleotides are TGTGCCAGCAGCAAAGTGGAGACAGGGCCCGAGCCCTATAGCAATCAGCCCCAGCATTTT.

V is TRBV1 and J is TRBJ2-1. TRBV1 is classified as a pseudogene. The CDR3 loop spans 15 amino acids. CDR3 amino acids: CTSSQAGTGGNEQFF. CDR3 in DNA: TGCACCAGCAGCCAAGCAGGTACGGGTGGTAATGAGCAGTTCTTC.

V gene TRBV5-6 combines with J gene TRBJ2-7; the D is unclear. Per germline, CDR1 SGHDT and CDR2 YYEEEE. The CDR3 contains 14 residues. V lost 2 bases to trimming and J lost 7 bases, with 16 bases between them. The CDR3 sequence: CASSLRPSGGEQYF. CDR3 DNA: TGTGCCAGCAGCTTAAGGCCATCCGGTGGAGAGCAGTACTTC.

This clone was counted only a few times. The chain joins TRBV10-3 to TRBJ1-1, with TRBD1 identical over 10 bases. The CDR3 length is 14 residues. J lost 3 bases, V lost 6 bases, and 4 bases had no gene match. The germline gives CDR1 ENHRY, CDR2 SYGVKD. For the CDR3, the DNA is TGTGCCATCAGCCGACAGGGGGCGGACACTGAAGCTTTCTTT. Amino acids: CAISRQGADTEAFF.

In nucleotides, the CDR3 is TGTGCCAGCAGCTTCGGGGGGGCGGGAGAGACCCAGTACTTC. Its translation is CASSFGGAGETQYF. V usage is TRBV7-2 and J usage is TRBJ2-5, with 8 positions matching TRBD2. Germline V CDR1 and CDR2: SGHTA, FQGNSA. The CDR3 loop spans 14 amino acids. J was trimmed by 4 bases and V by 3 bases; bases with no gene match: 4.

V usage is TRBV11-2 and J usage is TRBJ2-7, with TRBD2 matching 10 bases. Germline CDR1 SGHAT, CDR2 FQNNGV. The junction had 7 bases not matched to a gene; V was cut back by 1 base and J by 7 bases. The CDR3 is 15 residues long. The CDR3 bases are TGTGCCAGCAGCTTAGTCGCTAGCGGGAGCGGAGAGCAGTACTTC. Its protein product is CASSLVASGSGEQYF.

The chain is built from TRBV4-3 and TRBJ2-3, with 9 nucleotides matching TRBD2. The CDR3 runs 18 residues. The germline V gene has CDR1 LGHNA and CDR2 YSLEER. With V trimmed by 2 bases and J by 0 bases, 9 bases remained unmatched. This CDR3 is CASSQNPPLAGSTDTQYF. CDR3 in DNA: TGCGCCAGCAGCCAAAACCCCCCGCTAGCGGGGAGCACAGATACGCAGTATTTT.

The rearrangement joins TRBV6-1 to TRBJ1-1, with TRBD1 as a possible D gene (6 bases). The V end was cut by 6 bases, the J end by 6 bases, with 14 bases between. The CDR3 is 13 amino acids. Germline CDR1 MNHNS, CDR2 SASEGT. DNA of the CDR3: TGTGCCAGCAGAACAACAGGGAGGGCTGAAGCTTTCTTT. Translating it yields CASRTTGRAEAFF.

The gene calls are TRBV5-1 and TRBJ1-1; possibly TRBD1 for D (6 bases). Looked up from germline, CDR1 is SGHRS and CDR2 is YFSETQ. This CDR3 contains 15 residues. Trimming removed 0 bases at V and 1 base at J, with 10 bases between. The CDR3: CASSLGDIANTEAFF. The CDR3 nucleotides are TGCGCCAGCAGCTTGGGGGACATAGCGAACACTGAAGCTTTCTTT. The full variable domain, rest sourced from reference TRBV5-1 and TRBJ1-1, is KAGVTQTPRYLIKTRGQQVTLSCSPISGHRSVSWYQQTPGQGLQFLFEYFSETQRNKGNFPGRFSGRQFSNSRSEMNVSTLELGDSALYLCASSLGDIANTEAFFGQGTRLTVV.

The chain carries TRBV29-1 and TRBJ1-5; 8 nucleotides line up with TRBD1. V was pared by 4 bases and J by 4 bases, with 3 bases of the junction left unmatched. CDR3 length: 13 residues. Germline values: CDR1 SQVTM, CDR2 ANQGSEA. The CDR3 spells CSVAGQENQPQHF. For the CDR3, the DNA is TGCAGCGTTGCGGGACAGGAAAATCAGCCCCAGCATTTT.

The gene calls are TRBV30 and TRBJ2-3, with TRBD2 matching over 7 bases. The CDR3 runs to 14 residues. Germline CDR1 GTSNPN, CDR2 SVGIG (reference sequence). Losses at the gene ends were 8 bases for V and 1 base for J; bases not matched to a gene: 9. This CDR3 is CAGWGSGGTDTQYF. The CDR3 DNA is TGTGCCGGGTGGGGCAGCGGGGGCACAGATACGCAGTATTTT.

The V and J genes are TRBV18 and TRBJ2-7; TRBD1 might be the D (5 bases). V was shortened by 4 bases and J by 2 bases, with 12 bases between the two germline ends. Germline V gene lookup returns CDR1 KGHSH and CDR2 LQKENI. The CDR3 contains 14 residues. The CDR3 spells CASSRPDSTYEQYF. The CDR3 bases are TGTGCCAGCTCACGCCCCGACAGCACCTACGAGCAGTACTTC.

This chain joins TRBV9 and TRBJ1-1; 10 bases map to TRBD1. The junction had 14 bases not matched to a gene; V was cut back by 4 bases and J by 2 bases. The CDR3 is made up of 18 amino acids. Germline V CDR1 and CDR2: SGDLS, YYNGEE. In nucleotides, the CDR3 is TGTGCCAGCAGCCAAACCTCAAAAAGACAGGGGGCAAACACTGAAGCTTTCTTT. It yields the protein CASSQTSKRQGANTEAFF.

The chain carries TRBV7-2 and TRBJ2-2; tentative D call: TRBD2 (6 bases). CDR1 and CDR2 (germline): SGHTA, FQGNSA. Trimming stripped 2 bases from V and 2 bases from J, with 12 bases between. The CDR3 is 16 residues long. The CDR3 reads CASSLRGGANTGELFF. CDR3 DNA: TGTGCCAGCAGCTTACGGGGCGGGGCCAACACCGGGGAGCTGTTTTTT.

This chain connects TRBV9 to TRBJ1-2, with unresolved D. This CDR3 has 15 amino acids. V lost 4 bases to trimming and J lost 1 base, with 14 bases between them. Germline V lookup: CDR1 SGDLS, CDR2 YYNGEE. The CDR3 here is CASSTATVLNYGYTF. CDR3 DNA sequence: TGTGCCAGCAGCACGGCAACAGTCCTTAACTATGGCTACACCTTC.

The chain carries TRBV9 and TRBJ2-2; 10 nucleotides line up with TRBD1. The V gene end was trimmed by 4 bases and the J gene end by 7 bases; junction bases not matched to a gene: 7. The CDR3 extends over 15 amino acids. Germline V lookup: CDR1 SGDLS, CDR2 YYNGEE. This chain's CDR3 is CASSPRGQGNGELFF. CDR3 sequence (DNA): TGTGCCAGCAGCCCGAGGGGACAGGGGAACGGGGAGCTGTTTTTT.

This rearrangement joins TRBV9 to TRBJ2-1; 8 bases map to TRBD1. From germline, CDR1 is SGDLS and CDR2 YYNGEE. J gave up 4 bases and V 2 bases, and 2 bases lay outside the gene matches. The CDR3 has 14 residues. CDR3 amino acids: CASSVGTGYNEQFF. The CDR3 region has the DNA TGTGCCAGCAGCGTGGGGACAGGTTACAATGAGCAGTTCTTC.

This rearrangement joins TRBV11-2 to TRBJ1-4, with D perhaps matching TRBD1 (6 bases). Deletions cut 5 bases from V and 4 bases from J, with 17 bases between. The CDR3 totals 16 residues. The germline V gene has CDR1 SGHAT and CDR2 FQNNGV. In DNA form, the CDR3 reads TGTGCCAGCAGCCAGGATCTGACAGGTCGTAATGAAAAACTGTTTTTT. Translating gives CASSQDLTGRNEKLFF.

The J gene is TRBJ2-7, the V gene TRBV7-2; TRBD2 matches 10 bases. The CDR3 is made up of 14 amino acids. The trim removed 8 bases at V and 2 bases at J, leaving 6 bases unmatched. CDR1 SGHTA and CDR2 FQGNSA come from the germline V gene. CDR3 nucleotide sequence: TGTGCCAGCCAACCCAGCGGGGGGGCCTACGAGCAGTACTTC. It codes for CASQPSGGAYEQYF.

The V gene is TRBV2, the J gene TRBJ2-3; tentatively, D is TRBD1 (6 bases). Deletions cut 5 bases from V and 2 bases from J, with 14 bases between. Germline values: CDR1 SNHLY, CDR2 FYNNEI. The CDR3 has 15 amino acids. In nucleotides, the CDR3 is TGTGCCAGCAGTCTCGGGGACACCTTCACAGATACGCAGTATTTT. It translates to CASSLGDTFTDTQYF. The full variable domain, in which reference TRBV2 and TRBJ2-3 provide the parts outside the CDR3, is EPEVTQTPSHQVTQMGQEVILRCVPISNHLYFYWYRQILGQKVEFLVSFYNNEISEKSEIFDDQFSVERPDGSNFTLKIRSTKLEDSAMYFCASSLGDTFTDTQYFGPGTRLTVL.

V is TRBV5-5 and J is TRBJ1-6; 7 bases fit TRBD1. From germline, CDR1 is SGHKS and CDR2 YYEKEE (reference sequence). The CDR3 runs 15 residues. Trimming removed 7 bases from V and 6 bases from J; junction bases left unmatched: 10. CDR3 nucleotides: TGTGCCAGCGGTTTGAGACAGGGACTTAATTCACCCCTCCACTTT. This gives the protein CASGLRQGLNSPLHF.

The V gene is TRBV19, the J gene TRBJ1-5; D is possibly TRBD1 (6 bases). In germline, CDR1 is LNHDA, CDR2 SQIVND (reference sequence). CDR3 length: 15 amino acids. Trimming pared 6 bases from V and 1 base from J, leaving 13 bases between. The CDR3 loop is CASRQQGGSNQPQHF. DNA for the CDR3: TGTGCCAGTAGACAACAGGGAGGGAGCAATCAGCCCCAGCATTTT.

Turning to this clone: The junction does not match germline at one end; this may be a read error. The chain uses TRBV7-9 and TRBJ2-7; D may correspond to TRBD1 or TRBD2 (5 bases each). The CDR3 length is 14 residues. CDR1 is SEHNR and CDR2 is FQNEAQ in the germline V gene (reference sequence). The CDR3 sequence: CASSQTRGSHEQYF. The CDR3 DNA reads as TGTGCCAGCAGCCAAACCCGGGGCTCCCACGAGCAGTACTTC.

The chain carries TRBV19 and TRBJ2-2; TRBD1 might be the D (5 bases). The CDR3 has 14 amino acids. The ends were cut back, 5 bases at V and 3 bases at J, with 10 bases in the middle. Germline V lookup: CDR1 LNHDA, CDR2 SQIVND (reference sequence). CDR3 loop: CASSLQGDTGELFF. CDR3 nucleotide sequence: TGTGCCAGTAGTCTCCAGGGCGACACCGGGGAGCTGTTTTTT.

The J gene is TRBJ1-3, the V gene TRBV19, with D possibly being TRBD1 (5 bases). With 1 base removed from V and 4 bases from J, the gap between germline ends came to 11 bases. Germline V gene sequence: CDR1 LNHDA, CDR2 SQIVND (reference sequence). The CDR3 extends over 15 amino acids. The CDR3 DNA reads as TGTGCCAGTAGTATAGGCGCAGGGACCGGAAACACCATATATTTT. As protein: CASSIGAGTGNTIYF.

The V gene is TRBV6-5, the J gene TRBJ1-3, with 9 bases fitting TRBD1. V lost 4 bases to trimming and J lost 1 base; unmatched junction nucleotides: 2. This CDR3 comprises 15 residues. Germline V gene data show CDR1 as MNHEY and CDR2 as SVGAGI. The CDR3 DNA sequence: TGTGCCAGCAGTTTACAGGGGGCGTCTGGAAACACCATATATTTT. It translates to CASSLQGASGNTIYF.